This record looks at one TCR beta chain sequence and its context. The data derive from a study of blood T cell repertoires in COVID-19. Study-level background: The origin of the acute and convalescent COVID-19 samples was the United States, Italy and Spain. Sources were T cells, B-cell-depleted T cells, or PBMCs; the material itself was cDNA or gDNA.

The germline gives CDR1 MDHEN, CDR2 SYDVKM. This CDR3 has 14 residues. J gave up 3 bases and V 5 bases, and 5 bases lay outside the gene matches. Per the study methods: For nucleated cells, counts were estimated from reference gene primer amplification. The assay was immunoSEQ multiplex PCR, and TCRdb's table has in-frame clones only and misses some. That table is the source of V, J and clone size, and D and trimming were worked out from the DNA. The sample includes around 72,000 clones, over 75% of them seen just once. The clonotype originates from a man in his forties or fifties with acute or convalescent COVID-19. Sequenced sample: peripheral blood. The J gene is TRBJ1-2, the V gene TRBV28, with 8 bases matching TRBD1. Written as DNA, the CDR3 is TGTGCCAGCAGTCCTCCGGGACAGGACTATGGCTACACCTTC. This translates into CASSPPGQDYGYTF.